The clone carrying this TCR beta chain was seen more than once but under ten times. Its specificity is not known. The CDR3 is cut off 3 residues early in the read; its end comes from the germline J gene. Sequenced by immunoSEQ multiplex PCR; TCRdb stores in-frame clones only, minus some. The counts give 15,000 to 20,000 clones, none of them seen only once; more than 14% is held by the top ten. These data come from a study of T cell clonality in common variable immunodeficiency. Trimming took off 6 bases at V and 10 bases at J, with 15 bases between the two ends. The germline CDR1 and CDR2 sequences are KGHSH and LQKENI. The CDR3 has 13 amino acids. Study-wide results and caveats: Reportedly, TCR beta sequences from common variable immunodeficiency showed fewer deletions and N-nucleotide insertions.

The chain couples TRBV18 to TRBJ1-4; D is perhaps TRBD1 (6 bases). The source is a human donor with common variable immunodeficiency. Sequenced: peripheral blood mononuclear cells. The sequenced CDR3 bases are TGTGCCAGCTCTCCGGGAGGGGGTTCAAAA. Translation gives CASSPGGGSK. The whole CDR3 protein reads CASSPGGGSKLFF.